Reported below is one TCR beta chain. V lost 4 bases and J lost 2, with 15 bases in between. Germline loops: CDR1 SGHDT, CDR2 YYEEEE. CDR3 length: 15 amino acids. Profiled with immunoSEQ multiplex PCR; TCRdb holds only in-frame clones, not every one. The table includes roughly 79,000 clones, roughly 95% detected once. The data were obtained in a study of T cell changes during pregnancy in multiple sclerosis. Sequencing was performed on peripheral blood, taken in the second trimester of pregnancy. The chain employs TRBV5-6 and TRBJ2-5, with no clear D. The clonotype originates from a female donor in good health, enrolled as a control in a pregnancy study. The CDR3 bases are TGTGCCAGCAGCCGCAAATCAGGTATACAAGAGACCCAGTACTTC. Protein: CASSRKSGIQETQYF.